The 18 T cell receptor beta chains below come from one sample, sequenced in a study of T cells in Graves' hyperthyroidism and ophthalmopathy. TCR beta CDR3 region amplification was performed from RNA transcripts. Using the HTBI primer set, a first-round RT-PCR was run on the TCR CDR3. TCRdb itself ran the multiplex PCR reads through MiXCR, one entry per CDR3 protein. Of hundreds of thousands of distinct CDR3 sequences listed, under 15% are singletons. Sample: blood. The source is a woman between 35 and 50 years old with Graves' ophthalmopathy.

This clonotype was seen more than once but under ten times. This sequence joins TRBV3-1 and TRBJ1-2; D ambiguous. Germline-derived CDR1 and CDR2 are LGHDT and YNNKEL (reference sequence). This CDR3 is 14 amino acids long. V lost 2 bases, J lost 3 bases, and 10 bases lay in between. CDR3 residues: CASSQLKSDYGYTF. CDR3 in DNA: TGTGCCAGCAGCCAATTAAAGTCGGACTATGGCTACACCTTC.

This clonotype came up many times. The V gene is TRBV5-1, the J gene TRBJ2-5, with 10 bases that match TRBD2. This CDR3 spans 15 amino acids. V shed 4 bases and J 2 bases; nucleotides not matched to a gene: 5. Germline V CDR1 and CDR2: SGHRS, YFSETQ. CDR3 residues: CASSVGLAAQETQYF. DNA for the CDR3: TGCGCCAGCAGCGTCGGACTAGCGGCACAAGAGACCCAGTACTTC. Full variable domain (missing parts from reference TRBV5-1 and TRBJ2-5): KAGVTQTPRYLIKTRGQQVTLSCSPISGHRSVSWYQQTPGQGLQFLFEYFSETQRNKGNFPGRFSGRQFSNSRSEMNVSTLELGDSALYLCASSVGLAAQETQYFGPGTRLLVL.

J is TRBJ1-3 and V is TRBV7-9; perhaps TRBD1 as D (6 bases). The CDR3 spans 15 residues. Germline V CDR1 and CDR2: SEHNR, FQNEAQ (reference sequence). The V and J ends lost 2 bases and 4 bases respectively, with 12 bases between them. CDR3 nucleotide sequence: TGTGCCAGCAGCTTACGGGCAGGGGTCGGAAACACCATATATTTT. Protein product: CASSLRAGVGNTIYF.

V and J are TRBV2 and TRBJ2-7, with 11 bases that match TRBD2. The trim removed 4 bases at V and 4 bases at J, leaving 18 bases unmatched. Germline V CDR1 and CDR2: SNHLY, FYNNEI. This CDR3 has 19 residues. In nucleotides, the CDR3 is TGTGCCAGCAGTGTGGGTGTGACTAGCGGGGCCTTGGCGCTTTACGAGCAGTACTTC. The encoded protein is CASSVGVTSGALALYEQYF.

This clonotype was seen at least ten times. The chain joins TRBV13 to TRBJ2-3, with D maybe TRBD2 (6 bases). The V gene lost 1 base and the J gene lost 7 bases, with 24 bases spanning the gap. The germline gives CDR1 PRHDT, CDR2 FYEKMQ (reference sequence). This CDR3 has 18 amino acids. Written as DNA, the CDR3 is TGTGCCAGCAGCTTAGAGATCGGCGGGGTGGGGCAAAGGAATACGCAGTATTTT. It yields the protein CASSLEIGGVGQRNTQYF. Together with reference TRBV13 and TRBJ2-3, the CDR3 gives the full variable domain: AAGVIQSPRHLIKEKRETATLKCYPIPRHDTVYWYQQGPGQDPQFLISFYEKMQSDKGSIPDRFSAQQFSDYHSELNMSSLELGDSALYFCASSLEIGGVGQRNTQYFGPGTRLTVL.

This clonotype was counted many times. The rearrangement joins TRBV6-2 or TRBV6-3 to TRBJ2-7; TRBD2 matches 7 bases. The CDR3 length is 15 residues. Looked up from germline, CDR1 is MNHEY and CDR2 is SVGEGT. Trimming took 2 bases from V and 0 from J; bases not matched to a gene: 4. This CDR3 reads CASSYGGDLSYEQYF. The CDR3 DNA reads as TGTGCCAGCAGTTACGGGGGGGACCTCTCCTACGAGCAGTACTTC.

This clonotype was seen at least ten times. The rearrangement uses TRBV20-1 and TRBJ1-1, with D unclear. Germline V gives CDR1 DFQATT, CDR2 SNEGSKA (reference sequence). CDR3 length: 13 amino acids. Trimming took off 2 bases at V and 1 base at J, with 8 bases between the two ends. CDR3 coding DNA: TGCAGTGCTAGAAGTCGGCCGAACACTGAAGCTTTCTTT. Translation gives CSARSRPNTEAFF.

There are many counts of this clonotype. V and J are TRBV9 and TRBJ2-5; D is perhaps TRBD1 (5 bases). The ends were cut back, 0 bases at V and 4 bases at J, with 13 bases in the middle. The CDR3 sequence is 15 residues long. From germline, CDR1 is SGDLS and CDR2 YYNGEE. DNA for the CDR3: TGTGCCAGCAGCGTAGACCCAGGGAACACAGAGACCCAGTACTTC. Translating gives CASSVDPGNTETQYF.

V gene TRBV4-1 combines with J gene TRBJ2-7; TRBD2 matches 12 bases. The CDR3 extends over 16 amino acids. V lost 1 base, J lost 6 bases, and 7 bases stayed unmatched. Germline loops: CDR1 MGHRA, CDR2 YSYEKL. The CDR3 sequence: CASSQVPSGRASEQYF. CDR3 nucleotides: TGCGCCAGCAGCCAAGTCCCTAGCGGGAGGGCCTCCGAGCAGTACTTC.

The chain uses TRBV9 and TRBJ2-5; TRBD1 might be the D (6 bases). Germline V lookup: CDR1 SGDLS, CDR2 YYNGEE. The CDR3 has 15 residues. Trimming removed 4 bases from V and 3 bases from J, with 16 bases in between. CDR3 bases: TGTGCCAGCAGCCCCCCAGGGGCAGGGGAAGAGACCCAGTACTTC. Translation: CASSPPGAGEETQYF.

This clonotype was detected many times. This CDR3 reads CASSLVLAGGGETQYF. In DNA form, the CDR3 reads TGTGCCAGCAGCTTAGTCCTAGCGGGGGGCGGTGAGACCCAGTACTTC. The V and J genes are TRBV7-2 and TRBJ2-5; 11 positions match TRBD2. There are 16 residues in the CDR3. Germline V CDR1 and CDR2: SGHTA, FQGNSA. Losses at the gene ends were 1 base for V and 5 bases for J; bases not matched to a gene: 6.

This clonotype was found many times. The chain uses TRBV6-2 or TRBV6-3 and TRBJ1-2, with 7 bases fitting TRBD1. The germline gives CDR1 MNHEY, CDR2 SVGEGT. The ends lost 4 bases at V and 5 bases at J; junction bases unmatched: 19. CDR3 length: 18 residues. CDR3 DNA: TGTGCCAGCAGTTCAGCACCGGGACAGCCGGTTTCGCGGTATGGCTACACCTTC. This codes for CASSSAPGQPVSRYGYTF.

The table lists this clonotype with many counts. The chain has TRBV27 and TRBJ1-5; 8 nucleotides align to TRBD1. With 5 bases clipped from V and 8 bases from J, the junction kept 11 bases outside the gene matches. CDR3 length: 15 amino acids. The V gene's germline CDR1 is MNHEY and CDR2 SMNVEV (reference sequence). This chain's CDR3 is CASSPPGQGREPQHF. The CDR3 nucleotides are TGTGCCAGCAGTCCACCCGGACAGGGTCGGGAGCCCCAGCATTTT.

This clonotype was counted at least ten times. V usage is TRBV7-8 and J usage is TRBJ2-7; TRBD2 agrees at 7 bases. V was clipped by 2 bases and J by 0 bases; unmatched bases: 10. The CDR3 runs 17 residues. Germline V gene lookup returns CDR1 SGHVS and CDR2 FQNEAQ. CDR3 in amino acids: CASSLHPFGGSSYEQYF. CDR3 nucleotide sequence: TGTGCCAGCAGCTTACATCCTTTCGGCGGGAGCTCCTACGAGCAGTACTTC.

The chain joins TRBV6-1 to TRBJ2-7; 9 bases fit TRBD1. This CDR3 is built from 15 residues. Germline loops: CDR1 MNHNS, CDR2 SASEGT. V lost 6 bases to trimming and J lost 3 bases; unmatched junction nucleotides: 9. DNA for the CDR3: TGTGCCAGCAGCCGAGGACAGGGGATAAGCTACGAGCAGTACTTC. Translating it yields CASSRGQGISYEQYF.

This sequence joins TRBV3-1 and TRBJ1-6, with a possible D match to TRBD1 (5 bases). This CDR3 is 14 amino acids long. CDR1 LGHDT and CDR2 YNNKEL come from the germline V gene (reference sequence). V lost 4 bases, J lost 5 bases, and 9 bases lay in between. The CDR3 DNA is TGTGCCAGCAGCCCGACAGCGCATAATTCACCCCTCCACTTT. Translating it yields CASSPTAHNSPLHF. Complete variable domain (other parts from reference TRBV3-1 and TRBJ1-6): DTAVSQTPKYLVTQMGNDKSIKCEQNLGHDTMYWYKQDSKKFLKIMFSYNNKELIINETVPNRFSPKSPDKAHLNLHINSLELGDSAVYFCASSPTAHNSPLHFGNGTRLTVT.

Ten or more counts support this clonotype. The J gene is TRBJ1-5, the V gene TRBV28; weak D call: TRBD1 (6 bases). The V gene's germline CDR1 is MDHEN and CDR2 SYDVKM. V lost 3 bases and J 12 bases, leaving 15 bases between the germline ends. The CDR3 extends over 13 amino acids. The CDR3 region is CASSFDPRDNQHF. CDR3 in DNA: TGTGCCAGCAGTTTCGATCCTCGGGACAACCAGCATTTT.

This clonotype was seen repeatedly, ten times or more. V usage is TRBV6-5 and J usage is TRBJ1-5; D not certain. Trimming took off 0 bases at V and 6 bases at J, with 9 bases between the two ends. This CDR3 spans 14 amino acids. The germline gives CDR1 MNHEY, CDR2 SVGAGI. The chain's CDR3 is CASSYSGWGQPQHF. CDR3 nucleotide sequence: TGTGCCAGCAGTTACTCGGGGTGGGGTCAGCCCCAGCATTTT.